This passage covers 18 T cell receptor beta chains from one sample sequenced in a study of blood T cell repertoires in COVID-19 (dated by TCRdb to the early 2020s). The library relied on the immunoSEQ multiplex PCR assay. TCRdb limited this immuneACCESS table to in-frame rearrangements with V and J called. A share of clones is missing; checked studies link under half to unresolved V genes, and the rest is unexplained. The sample profile shows about 230,000 clones; around 81% of them were found once. The biggest ten clones account for 6.5% to 8.5% of the sample. The material sequenced was peripheral blood. These receptors were taken from a woman older than 75 with COVID-19, enrolled during active disease.

This clone was detected only a few times. CDR3 bases: TGTGCCAGCAGGCTCGCGGGGTCCTCCTACGAGCAGTACTTC. This encodes CASRLAGSSYEQYF. The J gene is TRBJ2-7, the V gene TRBV6-6; D may be TRBD2 (6 bases). V was cut by 6 bases and J by 0 bases, with 12 bases left in between. The CDR3 runs to 14 residues. Per germline, CDR1 MNHNY and CDR2 SVGAGI (reference sequence).

V usage is TRBV21-1 and J usage is TRBJ2-7; the table's D call, TRBD2, was not checked against the DNA. TRBV21-1 is marked as a pseudogene. The CDR3 sequence is 13 residues long. In DNA form, the CDR3 reads TGTGCCGGGAGTGGCGGGAAAGGTAACGAGCAGTACTTC. Its translation is CAGSGGKGNEQYF.

On this clone itself: Within the sample, other DNA sequences also encode this same CDR3. The rearrangement uses TRBV6-5 and TRBJ1-2; D unclear. Germline assignment: CDR1 MNHEY and CDR2 SVGAGI. The CDR3 is 13 residues long. The germline V and J ends were trimmed by 2 bases and 2 bases, with 6 bases remaining between them. This CDR3 is CASSYGGNYGYTF. The CDR3, as DNA: TGTGCCAGCAGTTACGGCGGCAACTATGGCTACACCTTC.

The chain has TRBV18 and TRBJ1-5, with 8 positions matching TRBD1. Unmatched junction bases numbered 7, after V lost 3 bases and J lost 3 bases. The CDR3 contains 16 residues. CDR1 and CDR2 from the germline V gene are KGHSH and LQKENI. The CDR3 DNA follows: TGTGCCAGCTCACCTCCGGACAGGGCCCTCAATCAGCCCCAGCATTTT. As protein: CASSPPDRALNQPQHF.

CDR3 sequence: CARRICWGTEAGEKLFF. The CDR3 coding sequence is TGTGCCAGACGCATTTGTTGGGGAACAGAGGCGGGTGAAAAACTGTTTTTT. The chain employs TRBV27 and TRBJ1-4; D gene ambiguous. The V gene's germline CDR1 is MNHEY and CDR2 SMNVEV (reference sequence). Trimming cost V 9 bases and J 7 bases, with 27 bases left between them. The CDR3 is 17 amino acids.

The chain has TRBV9 and TRBJ2-7; D call uncertain. The V and J ends lost 4 bases and 0 bases respectively, with 11 bases between them. Germline V gives CDR1 SGDLS, CDR2 YYNGEE. The CDR3 has 14 amino acids. The CDR3 DNA follows: TGTGCCAGCAGCCCCTACAGTAACTCCTACGAGCAGTACTTC. Translated: CASSPYSNSYEQYF.

This chain joins TRBV7-2 and TRBJ2-1, with 8 bases identical to TRBD2. Germline CDR1 SGHTA, CDR2 FQGNSA. V lost 2 bases to trimming and J lost 8 bases; unmatched junction nucleotides: 11. This CDR3 comprises 16 residues. As DNA, the CDR3 is TGTGCCAGCAGCTTATCGCGAGTGGCGGGAGGCTATGAGCAGTTCTTC. Protein sequence: CASSLSRVAGGYEQFF.

The J gene is TRBJ1-1, the V gene TRBV5-1, with a weak D call TRBD1 (5 bases). Trimming shortened V by 2 bases and J by 4 bases, and 15 bases separated the two germline ends. There are 15 residues in the CDR3. CDR1 SGHRS and CDR2 YFSETQ come from the germline V gene. The CDR3 DNA is TGCGCCAGCAGCTTTGGTGCAGGGCCATCCACTGAAGCTTTCTTT. Translation gives CASSFGAGPSTEAFF.

This clone has a single count. The chain recombines TRBV24-1 with TRBJ1-5, with 8 bases aligning to TRBD1. V trimming: 0 bases; J trimming: 4 bases; junction bases outside the gene matches: 4. Germline values: CDR1 KGHDR, CDR2 SFDVKD. This CDR3 has 16 residues. The CDR3 nucleotides are TGTGCCACCAGTGATTTGCAGGACAGGGTTAATCAGCCCCAGCATTTT. Encoded protein: CATSDLQDRVNQPQHF.

This chain connects TRBV19 to TRBJ1-4, with 9 bases aligning to TRBD1. V gave up 8 bases and J gave up 7 bases; unmatched junction bases: 8. The germline V gene encodes CDR1 LNHDA and CDR2 SQIVND (reference sequence). The CDR3 is 14 amino acids. CDR3 sequence (DNA): TGTGCCAGTGCCGACAGGGGGGCAGGTGAAAAACTGTTTTTT. Translation: CASADRGAGEKLFF.

V usage is TRBV5-1 and J usage is TRBJ2-5; D uncertain. V lost 2 bases and J lost 3, with 11 bases in between. CDR3 size: 14 residues. The germline V gene encodes CDR1 SGHRS and CDR2 YFSETQ. In nucleotides, the CDR3 is TGCGCCAGCAGCTTTATGAGCACTAAAGAGACCCAGTACTTC. Translating it yields CASSFMSTKETQYF.

Many counts were recorded for this clone. The chain employs TRBV28 and TRBJ2-7; 7 bases map to TRBD1. V shed 6 bases and J 5 bases; nucleotides not matched to a gene: 13. The length of the CDR3 is 15 residues. Germline V gene lookup returns CDR1 MDHEN and CDR2 SYDVKM. CDR3 amino acids: CASRTATGFYHEQYF. Written as DNA, the CDR3 is TGTGCCAGCAGAACCGCGACAGGGTTTTACCACGAGCAGTACTTC. The variable domain in full, completed from reference TRBV28 and TRBJ2-7, reads DVKVTQSSRYLVKRTGEKVFLECVQDMDHENMFWYRQDPGLGLRLIYFSYDVKMKEKGDIPEGYSVSREKKERFSLILESASTNQTSMYLCASRTATGFYHEQYFGPGTRLTVT.

V is TRBV9 and J is TRBJ1-6; D is undetermined. The CDR3 consists of 13 residues. Trimming left V 0 bases short and J 8 bases short, with 6 bases between. Germline V gene data show CDR1 as SGDLS and CDR2 as YYNGEE. The CDR3 reads CASSVGRDSPLHF. CDR3 DNA sequence: TGTGCCAGCAGCGTAGGGAGGGATTCACCCCTCCACTTT.

This clone appeared a single time. The chain links TRBV27 to TRBJ2-7, with 10 positions matching TRBD1. Germline assignment: CDR1 MNHEY and CDR2 SMNVEV (reference sequence). The trim removed 6 bases at V and 1 base at J, leaving 6 bases unmatched. The CDR3 covers 15 residues. As DNA, the CDR3 is TGTGCCAGCAGCCCGGGACAGGGGATTTCCTACGAGCAGTACTTC. Encoded protein: CASSPGQGISYEQYF.

The J gene is TRBJ1-6, the V gene TRBV27; D not resolved. The CDR3 has 15 amino acids. V lost 7 bases and J lost 0, with 10 bases in between. Per the germline V gene, CDR1 is MNHEY and CDR2 is SMNVEV (reference sequence). Written as DNA, the CDR3 is TGTGCCAGCAATAACAGCAGCTCCTATAATTCACCCCTCCACTTT. Encoded protein: CASNNSSSYNSPLHF.

The rearrangement joins TRBV7-9 to TRBJ2-7; perhaps TRBD2 as D (5 bases). CDR3 length equals 11 residues. Trimming took off 2 bases at V and 12 bases at J, with 11 bases between the two ends. Germline assignment: CDR1 SEHNR and CDR2 FQNEAQ (reference sequence). The CDR3 loop reads CASSLRGNAYF. In DNA, the CDR3 is TGTGCCAGCAGCTTACGAGGGAACGCGTACTTC.

The genes are TRBV5-8 and TRBJ1-5; 12 bases fit TRBD1. V dropped 5 bases and J dropped 2; count of bases not matched to a gene: 8. The CDR3 extends over 17 amino acids. Germline V gene sequence: CDR1 SGHTS, CDR2 YDEGEE. CDR3 protein: CASRSGTGGVGNQPQHF. The CDR3 DNA reads TGTGCCAGCAGGTCCGGGACAGGGGGCGTGGGCAATCAGCCCCAGCATTTT.

V is TRBV18 and J is TRBJ1-6, with D possibly matching TRBD1 (5 bases). Germline V gives CDR1 KGHSH, CDR2 LQKENI. The CDR3 extends over 14 amino acids. The V gene lost 4 bases and the J gene lost 9 bases, with 13 bases spanning the gap. The CDR3: CASSRTGGGSPLHF. The CDR3, as DNA: TGTGCCAGCTCACGGACCGGCGGGGGTTCACCCCTCCACTTT.